This TCR beta chain was captured in a study of T cell responses to AZD1222 COVID-19 vaccine. Study findings and constraints: In all cases, repertoires were sampled only after the peak T cell response.

Comments on this clone: What it recognizes is unknown.

Produced via immunoSEQ multiplex PCR; TCRdb's table is partial and in-frame only. The data contain roughly 120,000 clones, 70% to 90% of them singletons. Germline V gene data show CDR1 as SNHLY and CDR2 as FYNNEI. V trimming: 2 bases; J trimming: 1 base; junction bases outside the gene matches: 2. The CDR3 is made up of 15 amino acids. The receptor was isolated from an adult in good health. This specimen was peripheral blood, taken on day 0 of AZD1222 vaccination. This chain links TRBV2 with TRBJ2-5; 9 bases match TRBD2. The CDR3 spells CASSELRGGQETQYF. DNA of the CDR3: TGTGCCAGCAGTGAATTGCGGGGGGGCCAAGAGACCCAGTACTTC.